Listed below are T cell receptor beta chains from one sample, sequenced in a study of T cells expressing NK-cell markers. One entry per CDR3 protein, without DNA, is what TCRdb gives after re-calling the 5' RACE reads. The record lists approximately 420,000 distinct CDR3 sequences, of which the ten most abundant hold roughly 10%. Material for sequencing was blood T cells: a sorted CD56 or NKG2C T cell subset, CD4+ or CD8+ T cells, or bulk PBMC T cells (not recorded which). The receptors derive from a woman between 50 and 59 years old in good health. Each CDR3 is given with its conserved first and last residue.

CDR3aa: CASSFGTGEREQYF; j_gene: TRBJ2-7; v_gene: TRBV12-3/TRBV12-4
CDR3aa: CAISESQGEAFF; j_gene: TRBJ1-1; v_gene: TRBV10-3
CDR3aa: CSARKNPGGNTEAFF; j_gene: TRBJ1-1; v_gene: TRBV20-1
CDR3aa: CASSRQGASNQPQHF; j_gene: TRBJ1-5; v_gene: TRBV5-6
CDR3aa: CSGVGTSGSGTDTQYF; j_gene: TRBJ2-3; v_gene: TRBV29-1
CDR3aa: CASSFGGTGETQYF; j_gene: TRBJ2-5; v_gene: TRBV12-3/TRBV12-4
CDR3aa: CASSFRRSYNSPLHF; j_gene: TRBJ1-6; v_gene: TRBV12-3/TRBV12-4
CDR3aa: CASSLPAQDIFVNEQFF; j_gene: TRBJ2-1; v_gene: TRBV12-3/TRBV12-4
CDR3aa: CASSFGFPDTQYF; j_gene: TRBJ2-3; v_gene: TRBV5-6
CDR3aa: CASSEAPGGRSSYNSPLHF; j_gene: TRBJ1-6; v_gene: TRBV6-1
CDR3aa: CASSPLPMNTEAFF; j_gene: TRBJ1-1; v_gene: TRBV7-9
CDR3aa: CSAPEGGSDRTEAFF; j_gene: TRBJ1-1; v_gene: TRBV20-1
CDR3aa: CASSLSLRTEAFF; j_gene: TRBJ1-1; v_gene: TRBV7-3
CDR3aa: CSARDTLLSYEQYF; j_gene: TRBJ2-7; v_gene: TRBV20-1
CDR3aa: CSAKSSGRALIDEQFF; j_gene: TRBJ2-1; v_gene: TRBV20-1
CDR3aa: CASSLLQGGETQYF; j_gene: TRBJ2-5; v_gene: TRBV7-2
CDR3aa: CASSLEYRYSNQPQHF; j_gene: TRBJ1-5; v_gene: TRBV12-3/TRBV12-4
CDR3aa: CASSLTGIEGGEQFF; j_gene: TRBJ2-1; v_gene: TRBV4-1
CDR3aa: CASSKNLASNYEQYF; j_gene: TRBJ2-7; v_gene: TRBV21-1
CDR3aa: CASSLTDFRSETQYF; j_gene: TRBJ2-5; v_gene: TRBV11-2
CDR3aa: CASRPGPPGANVLTF; j_gene: TRBJ2-6; v_gene: TRBV7-8
CDR3aa: CASSAGLTETQYF; j_gene: TRBJ2-5; v_gene: TRBV10-1